This T cell receptor (beta chain) was recovered during a study of blood T cells in healthy people across ages. Study-level results: Lack of knowledge of donor CMV status possibly confounded expanded clonotype changes. Using unsorted PBMCs precluded a conclusive naive versus antigen-experienced comparison.

Extracted total RNA amounted to at least 6 micrograms for each sample. A second PCR, run for about 6 to 12 cycles, used a sample-barcoded 5' primer plus a J-beta primer mix. TCRdb re-derived calls from the 5' RACE reads in MiXCR, one entry per CDR3 protein. The sample contains hundreds of thousands of distinct CDR3 sequences, under 70% of which appear only once. CDR1 SGHDT and CDR2 YYEEEE come from the germline V gene. This CDR3 spans 13 amino acids. Trimming took 0 bases from V and 11 from J, leaving 14 bases between them. As concerns this clonotype: Antigen unknown.

The material sequenced was blood. The sequence was collected from a man aged 60 to 69 in good health. This chain uses TRBV5-6 with TRBJ1-1, with a possible D match to TRBD1 (5 bases). The CDR3 loop is CASSLVTGYWAFF. CDR3 nucleotide sequence: TGTGCCAGCAGCTTGGTTACAGGCTACTGGGCTTTCTTT.